A selection of T cell receptor beta chains follows, all from one sample in a study of CXCR3-negative and CXCR3-positive naive CD8 T cells. TCRdb reprocessed the 5' RACE reads, with one entry per CDR3 protein and no DNA. The sample holds over 150,000 distinct CDR3 sequences. Sample: naive CXCR3+ CD8+ T cells from blood. These receptors were obtained from a human donor in good health. Some clones in this sample may be carry-over from other donors' samples. CDR3s include the opening cysteine and the closing phenylalanine or tryptophan.

TRBV11-2	TRBJ2-2	CASSPTVWPGIFSGELFF
TRBV7-6	TRBJ2-7	CASSLTTSGSPYEQYF
TRBV19	TRBJ1-1	CASGVLGTEAFF
TRBV7-2	TRBJ2-7	CASSPGGSGSSYEQYF
TRBV29-1	TRBJ2-7	CSVYRSYEQYF
TRBV9	TRBJ2-3	CASSVVGRGLTADTQYF
TRBV2	TRBJ2-2	CASRGTSGGLTGELFF
TRBV12-3/TRBV12-4	TRBJ1-2	CAITWDLNYGYTF
TRBV5-1	TRBJ2-7	CASSLPGVDEQYF
TRBV19	TRBJ1-1	CASSAGNTEAFF
TRBV4-1	TRBJ2-7	CASSQPGETPWEQYF
TRBV6-5	TRBJ1-1	CASSLTAGSMNTEAFF
TRBV20-1	TRBJ1-1	CSARDLRGITEAFF
TRBV4-1	TRBJ2-7	CASSPSGGFWEQYF
TRBV29-1	TRBJ1-1	CSSHGGTEAFF
TRBV5-6	TRBJ2-2	CASSLVLAGPAGTGELFF
TRBV4-3	TRBJ2-1	CASSPIRDNEQFF
TRBV7-2	TRBJ2-1	CASTFMSGYNEQFF
TRBV20-1	TRBJ2-5	CSASALGVVETQYF
TRBV5-1	TRBJ2-7	CASSLGQASSYEQYF
TRBV12-3/TRBV12-4	TRBJ2-1	CASSFGSYNEQFF
TRBV7-9	TRBJ2-5	CASSSGVRETQYF
TRBV29-1	TRBJ2-7	CSVEGDSYDQYF
TRBV4-3	TRBJ1-3	CASSQDPDSSYSGNTIYF
TRBV7-8	TRBJ1-2	CASSLRGGGVQGYTF
TRBV12-3/TRBV12-4	TRBJ1-1	CASSFPGWNTEAFF
TRBV4-1	TRBJ2-7	CASSQVAGGGYEQYF
TRBV20-1	TRBJ1-2	CSARGTLEAVDYGYTF
TRBV7-8	TRBJ1-1	CASSLGGGTENFFTEAFF
TRBV25-1	TRBJ2-7	CASSEFSGRGDYEQYF
TRBV19	TRBJ2-7	CASSPGGAGAFYEQYF
TRBV5-6	TRBJ2-5	CASSPSGGSGGRQETQYF
TRBV14	TRBJ1-2	CASSQDAAGTPYGYTF
TRBV9	TRBJ1-1	CASSDGDLMNTEAFF
TRBV5-1	TRBJ1-4	CASSLTRQDRGGEKLFF
TRBV7-2	TRBJ2-5	CASSPDGQRETQYF
TRBV5-1	TRBJ2-5	CASSLAGTDLVETQYF
TRBV12-3/TRBV12-4	TRBJ2-4	CASSGGRDSVKNIQYF
TRBV10-3	TRBJ2-3	CAISESWLAGGTDTQYF
TRBV7-9	TRBJ2-3	CASSPTSERGPTDTQYF
TRBV7-8	TRBJ2-2	CASSLVWREGNTGELFF
TRBV27	TRBJ2-1	CASSPPLSYIEQFF
TRBV7-9	TRBJ1-5	CASSLGVETYQPQHF
TRBV20-1	TRBJ2-2	CSAREGANTGELFF
TRBV13	TRBJ2-6	CASSLEPGANVLTF
TRBV20-1	TRBJ2-3	CSARDGLAGGTDTQYF
TRBV7-9	TRBJ2-2	CASSSSSGAGELFF
TRBV4-3	TRBJ2-7	CASSQDTAGTYEQYF
TRBV3-1	TRBJ1-1	CASSQDPAGRTEAFF
TRBV6-2/TRBV6-3	TRBJ2-2	CASSYSRYTGELFF